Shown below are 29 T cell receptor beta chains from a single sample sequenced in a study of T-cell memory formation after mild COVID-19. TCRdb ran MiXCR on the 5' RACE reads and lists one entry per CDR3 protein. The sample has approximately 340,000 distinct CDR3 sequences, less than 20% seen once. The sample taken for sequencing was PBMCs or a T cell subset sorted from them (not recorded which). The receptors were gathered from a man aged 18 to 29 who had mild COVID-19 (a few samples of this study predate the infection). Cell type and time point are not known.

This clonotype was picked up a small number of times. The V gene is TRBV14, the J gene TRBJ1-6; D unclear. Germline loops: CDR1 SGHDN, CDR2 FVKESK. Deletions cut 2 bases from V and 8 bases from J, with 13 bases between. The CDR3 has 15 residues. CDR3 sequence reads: CASSQRMNGYSPLHF. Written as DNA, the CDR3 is TGTGCCAGCAGCCAAAGGATGAATGGTTATTCACCCCTCCACTTT.

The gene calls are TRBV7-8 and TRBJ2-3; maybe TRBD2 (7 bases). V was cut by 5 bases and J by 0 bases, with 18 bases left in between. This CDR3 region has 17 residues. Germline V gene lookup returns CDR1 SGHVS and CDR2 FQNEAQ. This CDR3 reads CASSPRAGATSTDTQYF. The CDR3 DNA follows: TGTGCCAGCAGCCCCCGGGCGGGGGCGACTAGCACAGATACGCAGTATTTT. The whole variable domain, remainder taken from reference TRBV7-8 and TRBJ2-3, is GAGVSQSPRYKVAKRGQDVALRCDPISGHVSLFWYQQALGQGPEFLTYFQNEAQLDKSGLPSDRFFAERPEGSVSTLKIQRTQQEDSAVYLCASSPRAGATSTDTQYFGPGTRLTVL.

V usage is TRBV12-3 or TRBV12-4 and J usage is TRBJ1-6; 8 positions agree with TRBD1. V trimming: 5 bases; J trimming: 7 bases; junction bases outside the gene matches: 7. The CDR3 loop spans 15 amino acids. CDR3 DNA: TGTGCCAGCAGTACTCGGACAGGGCGCAATTCACCCCTCCACTTT. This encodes CASSTRTGRNSPLHF.

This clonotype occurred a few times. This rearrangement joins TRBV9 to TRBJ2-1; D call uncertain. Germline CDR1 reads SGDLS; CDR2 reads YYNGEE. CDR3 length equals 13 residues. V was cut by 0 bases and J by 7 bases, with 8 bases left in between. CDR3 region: CASSVVAANEQFF. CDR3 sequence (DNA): TGTGCCAGCAGCGTAGTTGCGGCTAATGAGCAGTTCTTC.

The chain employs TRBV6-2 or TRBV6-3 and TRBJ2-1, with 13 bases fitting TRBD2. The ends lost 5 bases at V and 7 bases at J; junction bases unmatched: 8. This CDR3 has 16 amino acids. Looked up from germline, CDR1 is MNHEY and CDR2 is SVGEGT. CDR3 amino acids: CASSRAGTSGENEQFF. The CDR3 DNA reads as TGTGCCAGCAGTCGTGCCGGGACTAGCGGGGAGAATGAGCAGTTCTTC.

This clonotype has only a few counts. The CDR3 loop reads CASSLRPLGGTNYGYTF. DNA of the CDR3: TGTGCCAGCAGTTTACGCCCGTTAGGGGGAACGAACTATGGCTACACCTTC. V gene TRBV12-3 or TRBV12-4 combines with J gene TRBJ1-2; possible D gene TRBD1, 6 bases. Between the trimmed V and J ends, which lost 2 bases and 2 bases, there was a span of 18 bases. The CDR3 contains 17 residues.

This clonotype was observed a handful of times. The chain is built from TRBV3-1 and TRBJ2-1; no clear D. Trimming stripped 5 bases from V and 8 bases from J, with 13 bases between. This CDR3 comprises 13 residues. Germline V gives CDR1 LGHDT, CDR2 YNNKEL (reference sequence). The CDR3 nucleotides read TGTGCCAGCAGCGGCTGGGGAATCGATGAGCAGTTCTTC. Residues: CASSGWGIDEQFF.

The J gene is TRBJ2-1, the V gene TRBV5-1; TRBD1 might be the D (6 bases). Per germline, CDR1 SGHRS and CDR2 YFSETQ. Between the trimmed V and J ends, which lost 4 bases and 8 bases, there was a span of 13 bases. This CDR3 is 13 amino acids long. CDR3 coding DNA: TGCGCCAGCAGCCCCGACAGGCCCCATGAGCAGTTCTTC. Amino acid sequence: CASSPDRPHEQFF.

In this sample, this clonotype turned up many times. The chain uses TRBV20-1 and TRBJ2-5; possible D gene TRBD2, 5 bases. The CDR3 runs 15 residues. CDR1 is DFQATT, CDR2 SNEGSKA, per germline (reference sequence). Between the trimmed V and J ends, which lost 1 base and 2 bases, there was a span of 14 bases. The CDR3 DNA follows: TGCAGTGCTAGAGTCTCGGGAACAGCTCAAGAGACCCAGTACTTC. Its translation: CSARVSGTAQETQYF.

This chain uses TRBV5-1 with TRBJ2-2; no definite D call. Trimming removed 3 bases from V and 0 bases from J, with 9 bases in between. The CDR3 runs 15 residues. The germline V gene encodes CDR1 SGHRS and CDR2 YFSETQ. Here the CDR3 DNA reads TGCGCCAGCAGCTCCCGGGCCACGAACACCGGGGAGCTGTTTTTT. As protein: CASSSRATNTGELFF.

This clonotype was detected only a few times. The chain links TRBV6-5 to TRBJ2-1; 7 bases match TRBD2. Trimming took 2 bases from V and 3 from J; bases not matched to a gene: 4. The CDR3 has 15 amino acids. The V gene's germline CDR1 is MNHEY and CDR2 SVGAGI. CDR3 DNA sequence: TGTGCCAGCAGTTACGTCGGGGGGTACTACAATGAGCAGTTCTTC. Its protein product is CASSYVGGYYNEQFF.

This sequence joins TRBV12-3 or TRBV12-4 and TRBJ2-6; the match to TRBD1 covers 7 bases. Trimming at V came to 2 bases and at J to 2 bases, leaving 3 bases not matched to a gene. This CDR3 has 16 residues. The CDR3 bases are TGTGCCAGCAGTTTATATCAGGGGGCTGGGGCCAACGTCCTGACTTTC. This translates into CASSLYQGAGANVLTF.

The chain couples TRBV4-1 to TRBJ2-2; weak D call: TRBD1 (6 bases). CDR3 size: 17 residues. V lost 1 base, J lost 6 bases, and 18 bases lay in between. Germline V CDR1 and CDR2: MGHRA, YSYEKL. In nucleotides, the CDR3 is TGCGCCAGCAGCCAAGGAAACAGGGCAGGTTTCCCCGGGGAGCTGTTTTTT. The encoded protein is CASSQGNRAGFPGELFF.

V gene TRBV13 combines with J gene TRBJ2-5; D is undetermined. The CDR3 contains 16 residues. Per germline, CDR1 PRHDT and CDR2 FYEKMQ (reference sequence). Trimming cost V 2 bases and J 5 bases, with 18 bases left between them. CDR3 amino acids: CASSLSLGGKGETQYF. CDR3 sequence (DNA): TGTGCCAGCAGCTTATCCCTTGGTGGGAAAGGGGAGACCCAGTACTTC. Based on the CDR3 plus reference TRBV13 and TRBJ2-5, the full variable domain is AAGVIQSPRHLIKEKRETATLKCYPIPRHDTVYWYQQGPGQDPQFLISFYEKMQSDKGSIPDRFSAQQFSDYHSELNMSSLELGDSALYFCASSLSLGGKGETQYFGPGTRLLVL.

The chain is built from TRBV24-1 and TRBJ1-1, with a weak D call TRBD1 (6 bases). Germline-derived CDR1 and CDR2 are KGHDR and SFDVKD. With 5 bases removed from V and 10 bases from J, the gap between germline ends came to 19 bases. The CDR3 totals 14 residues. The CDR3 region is CATSVNPDRQGAFF. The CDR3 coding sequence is TGTGCCACCAGTGTCAACCCTGACAGGCAGGGAGCTTTCTTT.

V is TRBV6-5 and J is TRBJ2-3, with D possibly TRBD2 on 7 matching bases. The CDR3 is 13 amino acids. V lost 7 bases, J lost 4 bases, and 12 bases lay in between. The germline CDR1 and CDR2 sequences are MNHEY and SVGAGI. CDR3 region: CASTWGGADTQYF. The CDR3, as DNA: TGTGCCAGCACCTGGGGGGGCGCAGATACGCAGTATTTT.

CDR3 sequence reads: CASSYPQTGGATEAFF. DNA for the CDR3: TGTGCCAGCAGTTACCCTCAGACGGGCGGTGCCACTGAAGCTTTCTTT. V gene TRBV6-6 combines with J gene TRBJ1-1; D call uncertain. Germline lookup yields CDR1 MNHNY and CDR2 SVGAGI (reference sequence). V dropped 2 bases and J dropped 4 bases, with 17 bases sitting between them. CDR3 size: 16 residues.

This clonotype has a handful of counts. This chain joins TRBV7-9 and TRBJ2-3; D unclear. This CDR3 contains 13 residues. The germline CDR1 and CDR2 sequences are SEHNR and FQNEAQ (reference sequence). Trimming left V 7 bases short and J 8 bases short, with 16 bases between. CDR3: CASNPTSGGTQYF. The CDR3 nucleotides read TGTGCCAGCAACCCCACATCCGGTGGTACGCAGTATTTT.

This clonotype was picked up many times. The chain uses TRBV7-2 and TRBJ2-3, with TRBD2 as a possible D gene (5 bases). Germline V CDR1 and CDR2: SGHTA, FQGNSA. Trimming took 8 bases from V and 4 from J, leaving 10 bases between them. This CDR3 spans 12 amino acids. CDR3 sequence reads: CASGGYADTQYF. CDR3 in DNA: TGTGCCAGCGGCGGGTACGCAGATACGCAGTATTTT.

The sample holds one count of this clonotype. The CDR3 loop is CASSLGGGPVDTQYF. The CDR3 region has the DNA TGTGCCAGCAGCCTTGGAGGGGGGCCAGTGGATACGCAGTATTTT. The chain joins TRBV6-4 to TRBJ2-3; D assignment may be TRBD1 or TRBD2 (6 bases each). V dropped 6 bases and J dropped 6 bases, with 19 bases sitting between them. The CDR3 totals 15 residues. Germline V gene lookup returns CDR1 MRHNA and CDR2 SNTAGT.

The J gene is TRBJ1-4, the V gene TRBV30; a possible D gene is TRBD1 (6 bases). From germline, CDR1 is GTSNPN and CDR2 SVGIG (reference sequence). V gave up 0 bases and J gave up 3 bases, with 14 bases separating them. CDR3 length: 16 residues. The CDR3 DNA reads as TGTGCCTGGAGTGTAGGACTTGGACAGCCTAATGAAAAACTGTTTTTT. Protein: CAWSVGLGQPNEKLFF.

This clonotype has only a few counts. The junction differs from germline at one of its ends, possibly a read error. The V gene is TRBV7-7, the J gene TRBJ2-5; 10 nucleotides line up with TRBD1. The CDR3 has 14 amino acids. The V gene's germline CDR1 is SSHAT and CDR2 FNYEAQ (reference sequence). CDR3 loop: CASSPTGGAETQYF. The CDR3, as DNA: TGTGCTAGCAGCCCGACAGGGGGCGCAGAGACCCAGTACTTC.

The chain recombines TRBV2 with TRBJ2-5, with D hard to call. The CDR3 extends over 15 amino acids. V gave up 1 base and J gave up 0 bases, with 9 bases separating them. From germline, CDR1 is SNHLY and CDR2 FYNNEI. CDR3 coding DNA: TGTGCCAGCAGTGAAGAGTTCGCGTACCAAGAGACCCAGTACTTC. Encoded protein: CASSEEFAYQETQYF. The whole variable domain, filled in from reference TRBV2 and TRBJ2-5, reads EPEVTQTPSHQVTQMGQEVILRCVPISNHLYFYWYRQILGQKVEFLVSFYNNEISEKSEIFDDQFSVERPDGSNFTLKIRSTKLEDSAMYFCASSEEFAYQETQYFGPGTRLLVL.

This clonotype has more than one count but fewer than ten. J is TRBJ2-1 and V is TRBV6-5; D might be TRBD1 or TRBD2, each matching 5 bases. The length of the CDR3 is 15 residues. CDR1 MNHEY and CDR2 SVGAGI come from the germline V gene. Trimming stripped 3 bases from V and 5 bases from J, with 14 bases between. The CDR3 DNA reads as TGTGCCAGCAGTTATCACGGGGCAGGGCACAATGAGCAGTTCTTC. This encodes CASSYHGAGHNEQFF.

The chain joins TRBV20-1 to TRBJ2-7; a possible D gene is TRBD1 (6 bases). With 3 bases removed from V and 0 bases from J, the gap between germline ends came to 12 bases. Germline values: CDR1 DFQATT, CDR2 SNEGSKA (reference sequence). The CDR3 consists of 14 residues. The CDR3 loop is CSASRADSSYEQYF. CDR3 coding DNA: TGCAGTGCTAGTCGCGCGGACAGCTCCTACGAGCAGTACTTC.

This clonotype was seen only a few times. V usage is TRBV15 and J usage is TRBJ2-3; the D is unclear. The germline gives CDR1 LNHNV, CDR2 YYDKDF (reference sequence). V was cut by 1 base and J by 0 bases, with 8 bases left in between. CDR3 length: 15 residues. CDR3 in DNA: TGTGCCACCAGCAGAGGGCAAGGGAGCACAGATACGCAGTATTTT. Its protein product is CATSRGQGSTDTQYF.

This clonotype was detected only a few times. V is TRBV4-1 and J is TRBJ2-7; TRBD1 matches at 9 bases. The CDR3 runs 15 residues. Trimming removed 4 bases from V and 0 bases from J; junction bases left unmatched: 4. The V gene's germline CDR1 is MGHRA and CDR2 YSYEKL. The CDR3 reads CASSPQGARSYEQYF. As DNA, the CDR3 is TGCGCCAGCAGCCCACAGGGGGCCCGCTCCTACGAGCAGTACTTC.

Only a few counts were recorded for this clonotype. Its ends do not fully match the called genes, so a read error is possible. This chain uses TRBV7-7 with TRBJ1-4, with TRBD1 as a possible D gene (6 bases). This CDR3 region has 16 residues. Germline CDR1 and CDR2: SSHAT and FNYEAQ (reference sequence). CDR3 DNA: TGTGCTAGCAGCTTAGGTCCGGGGGCGAGTAATGAAAAACTGTTTTTT. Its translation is CASSLGPGASNEKLFF.

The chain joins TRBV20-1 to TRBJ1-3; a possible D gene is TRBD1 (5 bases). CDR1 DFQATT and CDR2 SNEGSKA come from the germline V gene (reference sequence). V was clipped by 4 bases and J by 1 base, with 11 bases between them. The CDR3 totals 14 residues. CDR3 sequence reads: CSAKTAGSGNTIYF. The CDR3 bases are TGCAGTGCTAAGACGGCAGGGTCTGGAAACACCATATATTTT.